These 18 T cell receptor beta chains share one sample of origin, sequenced in a study of T cell responses to AZD1222 COVID-19 vaccine (TCRdb year 2021). Library preparation was by the immunoSEQ multiplex PCR assay. TCRdb's version of the immuneACCESS table is confined to in-frame rearrangements and falls short of the full clone set. An unresolved V gene accounts for under half of the shortfall where checked; the remainder is of unknown origin. In this sample the table shows 65,000 to 75,000 clones, less than 90% of which occur a single time. 21% of the sample comes from the top ten. The sample's time point label is to be understood as: baseline before first vaccination. The starting material was peripheral blood, obtained on day 0 of AZD1222 vaccination. The origin of the receptors is an adult in good health.

J is TRBJ1-2 and V is TRBV28; D is possibly TRBD1 (6 bases). V lost 2 bases and J 8 bases, leaving 21 bases between the germline ends. The CDR3 has 16 residues. CDR1 is MDHEN, CDR2 SYDVKM, per germline. The CDR3 here is CASSLRSAGALYGYTF. The CDR3 DNA reads TGTGCCAGCAGTTTACGATCCGCGGGGGCTCTATACGGCTACACCTTC.

The chain joins TRBV6-6 to TRBJ1-2; D remains ambiguous. This CDR3 contains 14 residues. Deletions cut 9 bases from V and 6 bases from J, with 20 bases between. Germline-derived CDR1 and CDR2 are MNHNY and SVGAGI (reference sequence). In nucleotides, the CDR3 is TGTGCCAGTAGAGGCGGATTCAGATTGCATGGCTACACCTTC. Translating it yields CASRGGFRLHGYTF.

This clone was picked up one time. This chain links TRBV2 with TRBJ2-7; TRBD2 matches at 10 bases. V trimming: 7 bases; J trimming: 0 bases; junction bases outside the gene matches: 3. There are 14 residues in the CDR3. CDR1 and CDR2 (germline): SNHLY, FYNNEI. The CDR3 reads CASNSGGGSYEQYF. The CDR3 bases are TGTGCCAGCAACAGCGGGGGGGGCTCCTACGAGCAGTACTTC.

The gene calls are TRBV7-3 and TRBJ2-1; perhaps TRBD2 as D (5 bases). The length of the CDR3 is 13 residues. The germline V gene encodes CDR1 SGHTA and CDR2 FQGTGA. Trimming cost V 5 bases and J 6 bases, with 11 bases left between them. CDR3 sequence: CASSVPGSNEQFF. CDR3 nucleotide sequence: TGTGCCAGCAGCGTCCCGGGGAGCAATGAGCAGTTCTTC.

The V and J genes are TRBV5-6 and TRBJ2-7; the match to TRBD1 covers 12 bases. The J segment lost 7 bases and the V segment lost 0 bases, leaving 8 bases of the junction unmatched. The CDR3 runs 16 residues. The germline CDR1 and CDR2 sequences are SGHDT and YYEEEE. The CDR3 DNA follows: TGTGCCAGCAGCTTGGGTCCGGGACAGGGGGCTGGGGAGCAGTACTTC. Its translation is CASSLGPGQGAGEQYF.

This chain connects TRBV5-4 to TRBJ2-1; 9 nucleotides align to TRBD2. V shed 4 bases and J 8 bases; nucleotides not matched to a gene: 10. Per germline, CDR1 SGHNT and CDR2 YYREEE (reference sequence). This CDR3 is built from 15 residues. The CDR3 here is CASSGVAGGPDEQFF. CDR3 in DNA: TGTGCCAGCAGCGGAGTGGCGGGGGGGCCTGATGAGCAGTTCTTC.

This chain joins TRBV24-1 and TRBJ2-1; TRBD1 might be the D (6 bases). CDR1 KGHDR and CDR2 SFDVKD come from the germline V gene. This CDR3 region has 16 residues. The V end was cut by 5 bases, the J end by 3 bases, with 16 bases between. The CDR3 nucleotides are TGTGCCACCAGTGCAGTAGACAGGTCCGACTACAATGAGCAGTTCTTC. This codes for CATSAVDRSDYNEQFF.

The gene calls are TRBV9 and TRBJ1-6, with a weak D call TRBD1 (5 bases). The CDR3 is 13 amino acids. CDR1 is SGDLS and CDR2 is YYNGEE in the germline V gene. The germline V and J ends were trimmed by 1 base and 10 bases, with 9 bases remaining between them. The CDR3 bases are TGTGCCAGCAGCGTAAGCAGGGAATCACCCCTCCACTTT. It translates to CASSVSRESPLHF.

The V call is TRBV19, the J call TRBJ2-2, with a tentative D call TRBD2 (5 bases). Germline V gene lookup returns CDR1 LNHDA and CDR2 SQIVND (reference sequence). V lost 3 bases, J lost 5 bases, and 7 bases lay in between. The CDR3 has 13 residues. CDR3 DNA sequence: TGTGCCAGTAGTATTACTAGGACCGGGGAGCTGTTTTTT. Amino acid sequence: CASSITRTGELFF.

This sequence joins TRBV18 and TRBJ2-5, with a weak D call TRBD1 (6 bases). V dropped 1 base and J dropped 5 bases, with 20 bases sitting between them. Per germline, CDR1 KGHSH and CDR2 LQKENI. This CDR3 has 17 amino acids. The CDR3 DNA follows: TGTGCCAGCTCACCACGTCTAAGCGGCACTGGGGGCGAGACCCAGTACTTC. Encoded protein: CASSPRLSGTGGETQYF.

This chain connects TRBV4-1 to TRBJ1-4; 7 bases align to TRBD1. The length of the CDR3 is 16 residues. Germline CDR1 reads MGHRA; CDR2 reads YSYEKL. Germline trimming cut 5 bases from V and 4 bases from J; bases unmatched to any gene: 10. The CDR3 DNA reads TGCGCCAGCAGCACAAACACAGGGGCCGTTAATGAAAAACTGTTTTTT. Translated: CASSTNTGAVNEKLFF.

This chain links TRBV6-2 or TRBV6-3 with TRBJ2-3, with D possibly TRBD2 on 5 matching bases. This CDR3 comprises 16 residues. V lost 5 bases, J lost 2 bases, and 17 bases lay in between. Germline loops: CDR1 MNHEY, CDR2 SVGEGT. CDR3 in DNA: TGTGCCAGCAGTCCCGGAGGCAGGAGGTCCACAGATACGCAGTATTTT. It specifies CASSPGGRRSTDTQYF.

The V gene is TRBV15, the J gene TRBJ2-4; D is perhaps TRBD1 (5 bases). CDR3 length equals 11 residues. Germline CDR1 is LNHNV and CDR2 is YYDKDF (reference sequence). The germline V and J ends were trimmed by 8 bases and 8 bases, with 10 bases remaining between them. The CDR3 sequence: CATRQTDIQYF. The CDR3, as DNA: TGTGCCACCCGACAGACCGACATTCAGTACTTC.

The genes are TRBV28 and TRBJ1-1; D unresolved. Per the germline V gene, CDR1 is MDHEN and CDR2 is SYDVKM. Trimming removed 2 bases from V and 11 bases from J, with 15 bases in between. This CDR3 has 13 residues. CDR3 sequence reads: CASSLGRLADAFF. DNA of the CDR3: TGTGCCAGCAGTTTAGGGCGTTTAGCGGACGCTTTCTTT.

The V and J genes are TRBV19 and TRBJ2-7; D perhaps matches TRBD1 (6 bases). The CDR3 runs 16 residues. Per germline, CDR1 LNHDA and CDR2 SQIVND (reference sequence). V was clipped by 3 bases and J by 0 bases, with 15 bases between them. The CDR3 region has the DNA TGTGCCAGTAGTATGATAGGGGGACAAAGCTCCTACGAGCAGTACTTC. Translated, it gives CASSMIGGQSSYEQYF.

The rearrangement joins TRBV28 to TRBJ2-5, with a tentative D call TRBD1 (5 bases). Germline CDR1 is MDHEN and CDR2 is SYDVKM. CDR3 length: 12 amino acids. V lost 3 bases to trimming and J lost 3 bases, with 5 bases between them. DNA for the CDR3: TGTGCCAGCAGTTTCAGGGAAGAGACCCAGTACTTC. It encodes CASSFREETQYF.

Points on this clone: One end of the junction varies from germline; a read error may be responsible. Within the sample, other DNA sequences also encode this same CDR3. The J gene is TRBJ1-6, the V gene TRBV7-2, with D possibly matching TRBD1 (5 bases). CDR1 is SGHTA and CDR2 is FQGNSA in the germline V gene. The CDR3 sequence is 16 residues long. In DNA, the CDR3 is TGTGCCAGCAGCGTCCGACAGAGCTCCTATAATTCACCCCTCCATTTT. Amino acids: CASSVRQSSYNSPLHF. Using reference TRBV7-2 and TRBJ1-6 for the parts outside the CDR3, the full variable domain is GAGVSQSPSNKVTEKGKDVELRCDPISGHTALYWYRQSLGQGLEFLIYFQGNSAPDKSGLPSDRFSAERTGGSVSTLTIQRTQQEDSAVYLCASSVRQSSYNSPLHFGNGTRLTVT.

The chain has TRBV4-1 and TRBJ1-1, with unresolved D. CDR1 and CDR2 (germline): MGHRA, YSYEKL. This CDR3 is built from 16 residues. Trimming left V 1 base short and J 3 bases short, with 15 bases between. The CDR3 DNA reads as TGCGCCAGCAGCCAAGTTCTAGTAACAGTCGACACTGAAGCTTTCTTT. Translation gives CASSQVLVTVDTEAFF.